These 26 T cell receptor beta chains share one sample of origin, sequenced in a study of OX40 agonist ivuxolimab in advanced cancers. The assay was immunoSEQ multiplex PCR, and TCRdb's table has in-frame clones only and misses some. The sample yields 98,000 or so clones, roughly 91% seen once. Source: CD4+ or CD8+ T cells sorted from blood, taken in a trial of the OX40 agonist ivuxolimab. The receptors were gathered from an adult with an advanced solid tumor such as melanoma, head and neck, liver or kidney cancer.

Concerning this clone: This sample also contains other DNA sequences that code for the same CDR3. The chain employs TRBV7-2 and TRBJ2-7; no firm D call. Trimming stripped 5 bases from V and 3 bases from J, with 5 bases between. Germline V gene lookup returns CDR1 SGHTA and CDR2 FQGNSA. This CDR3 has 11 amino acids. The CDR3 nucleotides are TGTGCCAGCAGCCCTAGCTACGAGCAGTACTTC. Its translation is CASSPSYEQYF.

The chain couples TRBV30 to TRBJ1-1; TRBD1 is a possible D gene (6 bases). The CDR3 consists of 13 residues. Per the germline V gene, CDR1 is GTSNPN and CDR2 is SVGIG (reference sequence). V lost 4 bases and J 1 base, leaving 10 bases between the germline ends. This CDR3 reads CAWKRTANTEAFF. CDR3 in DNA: TGTGCCTGGAAAAGGACAGCGAACACTGAAGCTTTCTTT.

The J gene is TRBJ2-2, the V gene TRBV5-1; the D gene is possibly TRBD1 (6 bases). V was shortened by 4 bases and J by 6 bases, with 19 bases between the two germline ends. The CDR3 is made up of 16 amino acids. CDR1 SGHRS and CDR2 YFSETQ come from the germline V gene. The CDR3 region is CASSQTRRGLAGELFF. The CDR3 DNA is TGCGCCAGCAGCCAGACCCGCAGGGGCTTGGCCGGGGAGCTGTTTTTT.

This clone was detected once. CDR3 in amino acids: CASSSSGGPNTEAFF. The DNA of the CDR3 is TGTGCCAGCAGTTCCTCAGGGGGGCCTAACACTGAAGCTTTCTTT. The chain couples TRBV28 to TRBJ1-1, with 7 bases identical to TRBD1. Looked up from germline, CDR1 is MDHEN and CDR2 is SYDVKM. The CDR3 covers 15 residues. The junction had 7 bases not matched to a gene; V was cut back by 4 bases and J by 2 bases.

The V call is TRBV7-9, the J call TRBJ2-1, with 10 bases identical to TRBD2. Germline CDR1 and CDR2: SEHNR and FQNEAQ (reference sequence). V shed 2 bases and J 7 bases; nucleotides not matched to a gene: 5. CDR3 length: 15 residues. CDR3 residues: CASSLLASGRNEQFF. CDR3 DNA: TGTGCCAGCAGCTTATTGGCTAGCGGGAGAAATGAGCAGTTCTTC.

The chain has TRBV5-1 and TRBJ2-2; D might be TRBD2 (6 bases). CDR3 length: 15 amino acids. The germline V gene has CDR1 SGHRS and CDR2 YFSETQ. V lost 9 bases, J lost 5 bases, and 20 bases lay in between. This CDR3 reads CATPRGSGLTGELFF. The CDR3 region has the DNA TGCGCCACGCCTCGGGGAAGCGGACTAACCGGGGAGCTGTTTTTT.

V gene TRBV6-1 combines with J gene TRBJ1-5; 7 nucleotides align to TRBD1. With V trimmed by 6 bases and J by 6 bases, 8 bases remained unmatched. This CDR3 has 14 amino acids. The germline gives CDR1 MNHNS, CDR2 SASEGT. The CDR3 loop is CASRGGQMGQPQHF. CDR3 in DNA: TGTGCCAGCAGAGGGGGACAGATGGGTCAGCCCCAGCATTTT.

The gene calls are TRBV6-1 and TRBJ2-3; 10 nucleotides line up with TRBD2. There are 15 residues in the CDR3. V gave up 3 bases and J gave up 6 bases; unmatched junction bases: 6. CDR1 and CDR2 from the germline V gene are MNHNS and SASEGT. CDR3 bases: TGTGCCAGCAGTGATAGGAGCGGGAGGGTTGATACGCAGTATTTT. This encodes CASSDRSGRVDTQYF.

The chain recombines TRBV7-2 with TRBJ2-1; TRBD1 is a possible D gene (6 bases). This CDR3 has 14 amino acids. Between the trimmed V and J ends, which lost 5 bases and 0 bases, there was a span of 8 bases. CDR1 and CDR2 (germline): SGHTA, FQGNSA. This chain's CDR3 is CASSPDSSYNEQFF. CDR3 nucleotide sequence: TGTGCCAGCAGCCCGGACAGCTCCTACAATGAGCAGTTCTTC.

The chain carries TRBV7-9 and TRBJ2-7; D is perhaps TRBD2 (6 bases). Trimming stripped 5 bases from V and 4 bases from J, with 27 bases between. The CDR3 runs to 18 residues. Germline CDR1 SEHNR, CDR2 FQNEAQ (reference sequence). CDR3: CASSRRGGVLVSPYEQYF. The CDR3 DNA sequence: TGTGCCAGCAGCCGAAGGGGAGGTGTACTGGTTTCCCCTTACGAGCAGTACTTC. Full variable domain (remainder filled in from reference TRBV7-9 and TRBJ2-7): DTGVSQNPRHKITKRGQNVTFRCDPISEHNRLYWYRQTLGQGPEFLTYFQNEAQLEKSRLLSDRFSAERPKGSFSTLEIQRTEQGDSAMYLCASSRRGGVLVSPYEQYFGPGTRLTVT.

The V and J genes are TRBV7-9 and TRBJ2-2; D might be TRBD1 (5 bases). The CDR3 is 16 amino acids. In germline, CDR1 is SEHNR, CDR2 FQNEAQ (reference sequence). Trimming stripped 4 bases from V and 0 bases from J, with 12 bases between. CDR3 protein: CASSYRQNANTGELFF. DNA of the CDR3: TGTGCCAGCAGCTACCGACAGAACGCGAACACCGGGGAGCTGTTTTTT. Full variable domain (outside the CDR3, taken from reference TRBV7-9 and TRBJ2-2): DTGVSQNPRHKITKRGQNVTFRCDPISEHNRLYWYRQTLGQGPEFLTYFQNEAQLEKSRLLSDRFSAERPKGSFSTLEIQRTEQGDSAMYLCASSYRQNANTGELFFGEGSRLTVL.

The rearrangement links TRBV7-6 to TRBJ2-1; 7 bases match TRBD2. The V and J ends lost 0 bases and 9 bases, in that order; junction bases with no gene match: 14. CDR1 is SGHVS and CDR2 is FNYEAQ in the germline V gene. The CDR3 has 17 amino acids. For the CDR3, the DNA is TGTGCCAGCAGCTTAGCCCAGCAGGTGGGAGGGCGCGGTGAGCAGTTCTTC. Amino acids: CASSLAQQVGGRGEQFF.

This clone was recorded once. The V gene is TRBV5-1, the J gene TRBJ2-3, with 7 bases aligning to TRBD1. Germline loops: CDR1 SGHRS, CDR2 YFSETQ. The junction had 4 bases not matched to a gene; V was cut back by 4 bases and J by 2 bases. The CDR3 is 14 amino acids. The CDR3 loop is CASSQGQNTDTQYF. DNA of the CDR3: TGCGCCAGCAGCCAGGGACAGAACACAGATACGCAGTATTTT.

CDR3 amino acids: CASSYGQGSDYGYTF. The DNA of the CDR3 is TGTGCCAGCAGCTACGGACAGGGGAGCGACTATGGCTACACCTTC. This sequence joins TRBV7-6 and TRBJ1-2; 9 nucleotides line up with TRBD1. The V segment lost 4 bases and the J segment 3 bases; nucleotides outside the gene matches: 6. The CDR3 has 15 amino acids. Germline CDR1 reads SGHVS; CDR2 reads FNYEAQ.

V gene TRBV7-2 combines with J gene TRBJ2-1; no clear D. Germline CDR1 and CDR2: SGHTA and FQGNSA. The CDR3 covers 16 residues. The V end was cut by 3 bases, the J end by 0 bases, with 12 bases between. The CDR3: CASSFLGVSSYNEQFF. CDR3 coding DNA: TGTGCCAGCAGCTTTCTTGGGGTCAGCTCCTACAATGAGCAGTTCTTC.

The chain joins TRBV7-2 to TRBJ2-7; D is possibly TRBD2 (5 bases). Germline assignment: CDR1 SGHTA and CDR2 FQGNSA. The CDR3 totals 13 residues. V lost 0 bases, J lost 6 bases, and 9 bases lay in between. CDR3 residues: CASSLAGAVEQYF. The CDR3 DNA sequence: TGTGCCAGCAGCTTAGCGGGAGCAGTCGAGCAGTACTTC.

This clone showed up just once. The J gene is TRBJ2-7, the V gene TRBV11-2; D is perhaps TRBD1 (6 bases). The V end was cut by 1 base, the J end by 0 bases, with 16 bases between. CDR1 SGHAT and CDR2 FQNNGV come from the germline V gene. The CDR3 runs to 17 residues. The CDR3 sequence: CASSLGLGRGRSYEQYF. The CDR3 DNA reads TGTGCCAGCAGCTTAGGGCTGGGCAGGGGCCGCTCCTACGAGCAGTACTTC.

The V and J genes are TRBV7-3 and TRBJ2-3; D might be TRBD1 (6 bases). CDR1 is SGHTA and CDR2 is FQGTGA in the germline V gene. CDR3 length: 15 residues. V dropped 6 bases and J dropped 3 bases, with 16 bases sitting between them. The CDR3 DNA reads TGTGCCAGCAGTCTTAATACAGGGAGAACAGATACGCAGTATTTT. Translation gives CASSLNTGRTDTQYF. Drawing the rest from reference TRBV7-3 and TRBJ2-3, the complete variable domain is GAGVSQTPSNKVTEKGKYVELRCDPISGHTALYWYRQSLGQGPEFLIYFQGTGAADDSGLPNDRFFAVRPEGSVSTLKIQRTERGDSAVYLCASSLNTGRTDTQYFGPGTRLTVL.

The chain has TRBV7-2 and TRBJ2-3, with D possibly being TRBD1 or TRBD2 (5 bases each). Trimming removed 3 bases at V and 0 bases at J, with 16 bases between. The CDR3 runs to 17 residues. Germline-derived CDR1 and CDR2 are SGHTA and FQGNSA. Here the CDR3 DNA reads TGTGCCAGCAGCTTCAGAGGGGCGGTTACTAGCACAGATACGCAGTATTTT. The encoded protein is CASSFRGAVTSTDTQYF.

CDR3 protein: CASGLMVPAGSYEQYF. The CDR3 bases are TGTGCTAGTGGTTTGATGGTCCCCGCGGGCTCCTACGAGCAGTACTTC. The genes are TRBV12-5 and TRBJ2-7, with a tentative D call TRBD2 (5 bases). The germline gives CDR1 LGHNT, CDR2 FRNRAP. V was pared by 2 bases and J by 0 bases, with 14 bases between. The CDR3 totals 16 residues.

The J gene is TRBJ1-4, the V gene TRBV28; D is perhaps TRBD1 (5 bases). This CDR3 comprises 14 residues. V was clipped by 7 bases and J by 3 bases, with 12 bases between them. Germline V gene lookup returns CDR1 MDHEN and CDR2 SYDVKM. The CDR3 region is CASTGGGANEKLFF. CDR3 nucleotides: TGTGCCAGCACGGGTGGGGGGGCTAATGAAAAACTGTTTTTT.

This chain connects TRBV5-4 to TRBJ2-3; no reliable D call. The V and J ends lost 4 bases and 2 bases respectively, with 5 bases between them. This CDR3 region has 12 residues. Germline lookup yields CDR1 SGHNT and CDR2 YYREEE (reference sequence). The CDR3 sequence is CASSHPTDTQYF. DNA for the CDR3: TGTGCCAGCAGCCATCCCACAGATACGCAGTATTTT.

The CDR3 region has the DNA TGTGCCAGCAGCTTGGGAGAGGGTTATAACACTGAAGCTTTCTTT. This sequence encodes CASSLGEGYNTEAFF. This chain links TRBV5-8 with TRBJ1-1; no clear D. Deletions cut 0 bases from V and 2 bases from J, with 11 bases between. Germline V gives CDR1 SGHTS, CDR2 YDEGEE. This CDR3 has 15 amino acids.

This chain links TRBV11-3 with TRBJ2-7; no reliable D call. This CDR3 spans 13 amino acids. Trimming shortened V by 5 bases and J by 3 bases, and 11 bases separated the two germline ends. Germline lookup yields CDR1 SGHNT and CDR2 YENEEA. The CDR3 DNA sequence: TGTGCCAGCAGCGCAGCCAGGAACTACGAGCAGTACTTC. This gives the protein CASSAARNYEQYF.

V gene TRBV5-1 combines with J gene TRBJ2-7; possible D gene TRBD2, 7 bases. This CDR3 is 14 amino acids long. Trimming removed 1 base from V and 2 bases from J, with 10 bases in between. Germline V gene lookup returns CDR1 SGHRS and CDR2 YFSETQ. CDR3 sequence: CASSLQGRAYEQYF. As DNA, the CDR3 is TGCGCCAGCAGCTTGCAGGGGAGGGCCTACGAGCAGTACTTC.

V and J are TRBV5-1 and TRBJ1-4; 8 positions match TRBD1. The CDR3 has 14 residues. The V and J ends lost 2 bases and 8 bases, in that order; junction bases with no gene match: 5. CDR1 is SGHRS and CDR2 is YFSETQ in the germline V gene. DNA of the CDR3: TGCGCCAGCAGCTTTGGACAGGGAGACGAAAAACTGTTTTTT. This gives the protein CASSFGQGDEKLFF.